The 16 T cell receptor beta chains listed next were all sequenced from one sample in a study of T cell responses to AZD1222 COVID-19 vaccine. Libraries were prepared by immunoSEQ multiplex PCR; TCRdb keeps only in-frame clonotypes and omits some of them. The data hold around 99,000 clones, with 87% observed a single time. The input for sequencing was peripheral blood, taken on day 0 of AZD1222 vaccination. The receptors come from an adult in good health.

The CDR3 loop is CASSPPEGRVVETQYF. The CDR3 nucleotides read TGTGCCAGCTCACCACCCGAGGGCAGGGTGGTTGAGACCCAGTACTTC. The chain couples TRBV18 to TRBJ2-5; D possibly uses TRBD1 or TRBD2 (5 bases each). CDR1 is KGHSH and CDR2 is LQKENI in the germline V gene. V was shortened by 0 bases and J by 5 bases, with 16 bases between the two germline ends. The CDR3 has 16 amino acids.

This clone has only a few counts. V gene TRBV6-4 combines with J gene TRBJ1-2; 9 bases are shared with TRBD1. The germline CDR1 and CDR2 sequences are MRHNA and SNTAGT. Trimming took 11 bases from V and 4 from J; bases not matched to a gene: 11. The CDR3 runs 14 residues. CDR3 in DNA: TGTGCCCGCGCCCGGGACAGGGACTTCTATGGCTACACCTTC. Translation: CARARDRDFYGYTF.

V usage is TRBV6-5 and J usage is TRBJ1-6, with 11 nucleotides matching TRBD1. The trim removed 6 bases at V and 10 bases at J, leaving 2 bases unmatched. Per germline, CDR1 MNHEY and CDR2 SVGAGI. The CDR3 consists of 13 residues. CDR3 residues: CASRGQGVSPLHF. The CDR3 bases are TGTGCCAGCAGGGGACAGGGGGTCTCACCCCTCCACTTT.

This CDR3 is CASSLPPRRGLDTEAFF. For the CDR3, the DNA is TGTGCCAGTAGCCTGCCTCCCCGAAGGGGATTGGACACTGAAGCTTTCTTT. The chain recombines TRBV19 with TRBJ1-1, with D possibly being TRBD1 (5 bases). The CDR3 contains 17 residues. Germline CDR1 and CDR2: LNHDA and SQIVND (reference sequence). V was pared by 6 bases and J by 3 bases, with 23 bases between.

CDR3 protein: CASSYSVRENTEAFF. The CDR3 DNA is TGTGCCAGCAGTTACTCCGTCAGGGAGAACACTGAAGCTTTCTTT. The chain is built from TRBV6-6 and TRBJ1-1; the D gene is possibly TRBD1 (5 bases). The V end lost 0 bases, the J end lost 1 base, and 9 bases lay between the germline ends. Looked up from germline, CDR1 is MNHNY and CDR2 is SVGAGI (reference sequence). The CDR3 covers 15 residues.

This clone was seen a single time. V is TRBV19 and J is TRBJ1-5; a weak D match, TRBD1 (5 bases). The CDR3 extends over 14 amino acids. CDR1 is LNHDA, CDR2 SQIVND, per germline (reference sequence). V lost 5 bases, J lost 4 bases, and 12 bases lay in between. In DNA, the CDR3 is TGTGCCAGTAGTTACCGGGACGGGAATCAGCCCCAGCATTTT. Translation gives CASSYRDGNQPQHF.

Details on this clone: This CDR3 is also generated by other DNA sequences in the sample. The chain carries TRBV19 and TRBJ2-2; TRBD1 might be the D (5 bases). V was pared by 2 bases and J by 2 bases, with 12 bases between. This CDR3 is 16 amino acids long. Germline V gene lookup returns CDR1 LNHDA and CDR2 SQIVND (reference sequence). CDR3 coding DNA: TGTGCCAGTAGTATAAAAGGGGCCCTTAACACCGGGGAGCTGTTTTTT. This translates into CASSIKGALNTGELFF.

This sequence joins TRBV23-1 and TRBJ2-1; TRBD2 agrees at 15 bases. TRBV23-1 is an open reading frame, and its role is uncertain. This CDR3 spans 18 amino acids. V trimming: 4 bases; J trimming: 5 bases; junction bases outside the gene matches: 9. As DNA, the CDR3 is TGCGCCAGCAGTCTCACAGGACTAGCGGGAGGGGATGACAATGAGCAGTTCTTC. It translates to CASSLTGLAGGDDNEQFF.

The chain employs TRBV5-4 and TRBJ1-6; D uncertain. V gave up 7 bases and J gave up 8 bases, with 13 bases separating them. This CDR3 has 13 residues. From germline, CDR1 is SGHNT and CDR2 YYREEE (reference sequence). The CDR3 here is CASRGDADSPLHF. The CDR3 DNA reads TGTGCCAGCCGGGGAGACGCTGATTCACCCCTCCACTTT.

The chain couples TRBV2 to TRBJ2-7, with 7 bases aligning to TRBD2. V shed 10 bases and J 5 bases; nucleotides not matched to a gene: 8. The CDR3 totals 12 residues. The germline V gene encodes CDR1 SNHLY and CDR2 FYNNEI. CDR3 loop: CATRGGWNEQYF. The CDR3 nucleotides are TGTGCCACCCGGGGAGGGTGGAACGAGCAGTACTTC.

The V and J genes are TRBV4-2 and TRBJ2-7; TRBD1 matches 8 bases. This CDR3 region has 16 residues. Losses at the gene ends were 1 base for V and 5 bases for J; bases not matched to a gene: 10. The germline CDR1 and CDR2 sequences are LGHNA and YNFKEQ. CDR3 DNA sequence: TGTGCCAGCAGCCAAGCAAAAGGACAGGGTTCCGACGAGCAGTACTTC. It encodes CASSQAKGQGSDEQYF.

The chain links TRBV7-3 to TRBJ1-2; D possibly corresponds to TRBD1 (5 bases). The length of the CDR3 is 13 residues. Trimming removed 5 bases at V and 8 bases at J, with 15 bases between. Germline V CDR1 and CDR2: SGHTA, FQGTGA. The CDR3 region is CASSPTFGGGYTF. The CDR3 DNA follows: TGTGCCAGCAGCCCAACGTTTGGGGGGGGCTACACCTTC.

In this sample, this clone turned up once. The chain recombines TRBV5-1 with TRBJ1-6, with a tentative D call TRBD1 (5 bases). The V end was cut by 3 bases, the J end by 0 bases, with 10 bases between. CDR3 length: 16 amino acids. Germline CDR1 and CDR2: SGHRS and YFSETQ. The CDR3 spells CASSSRQTSYNSPLHF. CDR3 nucleotides: TGCGCCAGCAGCTCCCGACAGACCTCCTATAATTCACCCCTCCACTTT.

The rearrangement joins TRBV28 to TRBJ1-3; the match to TRBD1 covers 9 bases. Germline V lookup: CDR1 MDHEN, CDR2 SYDVKM. This CDR3 is 14 amino acids long. With V trimmed by 6 bases and J by 9 bases, 9 bases remained unmatched. CDR3 bases: TGTGCCAGCAGGACGGACAGGGGCACCCTCACCATATATTTT. As protein: CASRTDRGTLTIYF.

The rearrangement uses TRBV5-1 and TRBJ2-3; D is unresolved. V lost 0 bases to trimming and J lost 2 bases, with 7 bases between them. CDR3 size: 14 residues. The germline CDR1 and CDR2 sequences are SGHRS and YFSETQ. CDR3: CASSLGQNTDTQYF. The CDR3 DNA reads TGCGCCAGCAGCTTGGGTCAGAACACAGATACGCAGTATTTT.

The CDR3 spells CASSQRGPDEQYF. The CDR3 DNA is TGTGCCAGCAGCCAGAGGGGACCCGACGAGCAGTACTTC. The rearrangement uses TRBV7-2 and TRBJ2-7; D is tentatively TRBD1 or TRBD2 (5 bases each). Trimming stripped 5 bases from V and 5 bases from J, with 13 bases between. The CDR3 totals 13 residues. Germline V gene sequence: CDR1 SGHTA, CDR2 FQGNSA.